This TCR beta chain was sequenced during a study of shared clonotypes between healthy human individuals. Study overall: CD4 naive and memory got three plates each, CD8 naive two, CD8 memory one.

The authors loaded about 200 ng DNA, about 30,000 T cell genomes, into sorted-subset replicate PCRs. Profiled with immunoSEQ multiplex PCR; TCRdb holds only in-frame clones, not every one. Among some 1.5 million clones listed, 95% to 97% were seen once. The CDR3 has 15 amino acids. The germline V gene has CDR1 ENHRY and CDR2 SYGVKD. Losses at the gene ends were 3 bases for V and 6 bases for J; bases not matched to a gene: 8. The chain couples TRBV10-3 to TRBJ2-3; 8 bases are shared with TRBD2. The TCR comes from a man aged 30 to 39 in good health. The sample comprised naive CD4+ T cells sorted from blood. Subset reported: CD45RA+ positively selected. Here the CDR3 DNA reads TGTGCCATCAGTGACCCCGGGAGGGCAGGGGATACGCAGTATTTT. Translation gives CAISDPGRAGDTQYF.